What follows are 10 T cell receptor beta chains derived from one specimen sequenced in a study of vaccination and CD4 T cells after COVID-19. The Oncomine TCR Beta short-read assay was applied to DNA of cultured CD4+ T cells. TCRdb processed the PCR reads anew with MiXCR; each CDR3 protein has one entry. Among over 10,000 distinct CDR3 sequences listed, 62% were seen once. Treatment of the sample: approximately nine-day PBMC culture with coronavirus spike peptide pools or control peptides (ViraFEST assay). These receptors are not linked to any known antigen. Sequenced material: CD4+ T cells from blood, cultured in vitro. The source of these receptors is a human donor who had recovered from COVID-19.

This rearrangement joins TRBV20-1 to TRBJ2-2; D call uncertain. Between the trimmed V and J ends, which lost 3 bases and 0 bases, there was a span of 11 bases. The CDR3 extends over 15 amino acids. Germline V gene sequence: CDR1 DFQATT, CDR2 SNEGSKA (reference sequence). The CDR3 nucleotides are TGCAGTGCTAGGCGATTCACCGCGAACACCGGGGAGCTGTTTTTT. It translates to CSARRFTANTGELFF.

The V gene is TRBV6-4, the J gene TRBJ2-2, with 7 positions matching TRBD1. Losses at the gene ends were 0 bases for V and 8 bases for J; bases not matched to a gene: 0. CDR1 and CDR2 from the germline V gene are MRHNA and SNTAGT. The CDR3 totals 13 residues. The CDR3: CASSDSDRGELFF. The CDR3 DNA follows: TGTGCCAGCAGTGACTCGGACAGGGGGGAGCTGTTTTTT.

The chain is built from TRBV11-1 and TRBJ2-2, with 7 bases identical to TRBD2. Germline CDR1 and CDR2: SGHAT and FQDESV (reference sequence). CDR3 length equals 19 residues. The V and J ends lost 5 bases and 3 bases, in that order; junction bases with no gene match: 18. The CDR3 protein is CASSEKYQTGTTYTGELFF. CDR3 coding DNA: TGTGCCAGCAGCGAGAAGTATCAAACCGGGACTACCTACACCGGGGAGCTGTTTTTT.

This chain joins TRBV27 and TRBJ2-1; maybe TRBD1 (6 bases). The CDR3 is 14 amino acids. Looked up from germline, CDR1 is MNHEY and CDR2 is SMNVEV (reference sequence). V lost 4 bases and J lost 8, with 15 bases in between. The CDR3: CASSSLSGVHEQFF. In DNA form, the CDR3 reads TGTGCCAGCAGTTCTCTCTCAGGGGTCCATGAGCAGTTCTTC.

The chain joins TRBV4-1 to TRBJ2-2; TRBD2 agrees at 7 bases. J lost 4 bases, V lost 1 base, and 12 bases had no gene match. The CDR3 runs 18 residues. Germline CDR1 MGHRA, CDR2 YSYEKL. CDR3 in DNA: TGCGCCAGCAGCCAAGTTTTGGGAGGGTTCGTCTCCACCGGGGAGCTGTTTTTT. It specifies CASSQVLGGFVSTGELFF.

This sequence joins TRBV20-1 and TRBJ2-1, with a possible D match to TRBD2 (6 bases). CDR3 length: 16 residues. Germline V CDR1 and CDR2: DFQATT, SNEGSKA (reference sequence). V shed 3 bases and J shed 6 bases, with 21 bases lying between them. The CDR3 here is CSASRGTGFSGNEQFF. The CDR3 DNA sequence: TGCAGTGCTAGTCGCGGGACGGGTTTTTCTGGCAATGAGCAGTTCTTC.

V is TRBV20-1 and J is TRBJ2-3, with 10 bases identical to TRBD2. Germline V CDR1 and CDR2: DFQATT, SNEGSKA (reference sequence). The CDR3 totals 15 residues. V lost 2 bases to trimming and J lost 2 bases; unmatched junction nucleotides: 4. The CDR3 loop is CSARLLAGDTDTQYF. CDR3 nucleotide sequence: TGCAGTGCTAGACTGCTAGCGGGGGACACAGATACGCAGTATTTT.

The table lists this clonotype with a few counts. The CDR3 loop reads CSAARADNQPQHF. In DNA, the CDR3 is TGCAGTGCCGCACGGGCAGACAATCAGCCCCAGCATTTT. The chain is built from TRBV20-1 and TRBJ1-5; D not certain. The CDR3 is made up of 13 amino acids. Trimming shortened V by 6 bases and J by 3 bases, and 12 bases separated the two germline ends. In germline, CDR1 is DFQATT, CDR2 SNEGSKA (reference sequence).

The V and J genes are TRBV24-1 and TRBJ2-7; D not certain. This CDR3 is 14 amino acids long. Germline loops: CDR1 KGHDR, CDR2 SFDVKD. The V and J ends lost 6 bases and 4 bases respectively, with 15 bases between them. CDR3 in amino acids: CATSSHTAPYEQYF. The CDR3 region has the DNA TGTGCCACCAGTAGCCATACGGCCCCGTACGAGCAGTACTTC.

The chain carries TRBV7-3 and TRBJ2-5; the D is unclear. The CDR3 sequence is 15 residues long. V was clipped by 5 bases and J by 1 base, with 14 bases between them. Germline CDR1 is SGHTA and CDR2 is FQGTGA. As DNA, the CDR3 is TGTGCCAGCAGCGTCTCGGACGGCCCCCAAGAGACCCAGTACTTC. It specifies CASSVSDGPQETQYF.